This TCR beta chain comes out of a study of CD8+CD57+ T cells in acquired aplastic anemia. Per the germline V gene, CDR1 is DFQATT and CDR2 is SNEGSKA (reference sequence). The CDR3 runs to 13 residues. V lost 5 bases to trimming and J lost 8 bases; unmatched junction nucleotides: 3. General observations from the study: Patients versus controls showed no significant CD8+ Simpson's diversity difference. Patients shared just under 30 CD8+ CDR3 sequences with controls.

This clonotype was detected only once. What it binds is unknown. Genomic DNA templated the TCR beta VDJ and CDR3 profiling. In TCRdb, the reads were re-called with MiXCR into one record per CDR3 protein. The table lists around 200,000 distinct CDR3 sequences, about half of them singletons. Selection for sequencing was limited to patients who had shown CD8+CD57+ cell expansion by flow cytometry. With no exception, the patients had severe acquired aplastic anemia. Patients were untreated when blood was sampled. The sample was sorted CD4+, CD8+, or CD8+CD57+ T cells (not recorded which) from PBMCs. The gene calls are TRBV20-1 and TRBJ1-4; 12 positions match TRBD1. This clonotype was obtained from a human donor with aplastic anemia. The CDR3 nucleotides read TGCAGTGCTCCTGGGACAGGGGGCGAAAAACTGTTTTTT. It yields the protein CSAPGTGGEKLFF.